The 21 T cell receptor beta chains in this list originate from one sample, sequenced in a study of blood T cell repertoires in COVID-19. Repertoires were generated with immunoSEQ multiplex PCR, while TCRdb's copy carries only in-frame clones and drops some. Among hundreds of thousands of clones, roughly 88% were seen once, and the ten largest hold more than 1.4%. Sequencing was done on a sample of peripheral blood. The receptors were gathered from a woman in her 30s with active or convalescent COVID-19.

The gene calls are TRBV6-5 and TRBJ2-7; 7 bases fit TRBD2. The germline CDR1 and CDR2 sequences are MNHEY and SVGAGI. V lost 8 bases, J lost 3 bases, and 4 bases stayed unmatched. This CDR3 is 12 amino acids long. The CDR3 coding sequence is TGTGCCAGCGATAAGCGGGGCTACGAGCAGTACTTC. Translation gives CASDKRGYEQYF.

The chain joins TRBV14 to TRBJ1-3; D gene ambiguous. This CDR3 is 15 amino acids long. The germline CDR1 and CDR2 sequences are SGHDN and FVKESK. V dropped 2 bases and J dropped 1 base, with 9 bases sitting between them. The CDR3 DNA sequence: TGTGCCAGCAGCCAATGGCCAGGATCTGGAAACACCATATATTTT. This codes for CASSQWPGSGNTIYF.

This chain's CDR3 is CASSQNSPLHF. As DNA, the CDR3 is TGTGCCAGCAGCCAGAATTCACCCCTCCACTTT. The chain is built from TRBV5-5 and TRBJ1-6; D is ambiguous. The CDR3 spans 11 residues. CDR1 is SGHKS and CDR2 is YYEKEE in the germline V gene (reference sequence). V was pared by 4 bases and J by 7 bases, with 3 bases between.

The chain employs TRBV10-1 and TRBJ1-2; D may be TRBD1 (5 bases). The CDR3 totals 15 residues. Per germline, CDR1 WNHNN and CDR2 SYGVQD (reference sequence). Deletions cut 0 bases from V and 4 bases from J, with 12 bases between. The CDR3 loop is CASSESVGVIYGYTF. In nucleotides, the CDR3 is TGCGCCAGCAGTGAGTCGGTAGGGGTCATCTATGGCTACACCTTC.

The chain uses TRBV21-1 and TRBJ1-6; TRBD1, as called in the table, went unchecked against the DNA. TRBV21-1 is described as a pseudogene. The CDR3 is 16 residues long. The CDR3 reads CASTNRPTGDNSPLHF. The CDR3 coding sequence is TGTGCCAGCACCAACCGCCCTACAGGCGATAATTCACCCCTCCACTTT.

The rearrangement uses TRBV11-2 and TRBJ2-3; TRBD2 matches 11 bases. Per germline, CDR1 SGHAT and CDR2 FQNNGV. The J segment lost 4 bases and the V segment lost 5 bases, leaving 8 bases of the junction unmatched. The CDR3 is 16 amino acids. The CDR3 DNA is TGTGCCAGCAGCCCGGTAGCGGGAGGGCCCTCAGATACGCAGTATTTT. The encoded protein is CASSPVAGGPSDTQYF.

The chain employs TRBV5-6 and TRBJ1-2, with D uncertain. V lost 3 bases, J lost 3 bases, and 6 bases lay in between. This CDR3 comprises 12 residues. From germline, CDR1 is SGHDT and CDR2 YYEEEE. The CDR3 loop reads CASSSSHYGYTF. DNA for the CDR3: TGTGCCAGCAGCTCCAGTCACTATGGCTACACCTTC.

J is TRBJ2-3 and V is TRBV20-1; the D is unclear. This CDR3 is built from 11 residues. The ends were cut back, 0 bases at V and 8 bases at J, with 6 bases in the middle. In germline, CDR1 is DFQATT, CDR2 SNEGSKA (reference sequence). CDR3 residues: CSARDLGTQYF. CDR3 bases: TGCAGTGCTAGAGATCTCGGTACGCAGTATTTT.

The J gene is TRBJ2-7, the V gene TRBV3-1 (or the pseudogene TRBV3-2); TRBD2 matches at 8 bases. The CDR3 spans 12 residues. The V gene end was trimmed by 1 base and the J gene end by 9 bases; junction bases not matched to a gene: 2. The germline gives CDR1 LGHDT, CDR2 YNNKEL (reference sequence). The CDR3 coding sequence is TGTGCCAGCAGCCAAGCCGGGGGGGGGCAGTACTTC. Encoded protein: CASSQAGGGQYF.

The chain carries TRBV27 and TRBJ1-2, with 7 bases aligning to TRBD1. Trimming took 5 bases from V and 7 from J; bases not matched to a gene: 10. The CDR3 sequence is 14 residues long. Germline CDR1 MNHEY, CDR2 SMNVEV (reference sequence). This CDR3 reads CASSRGQGDVGYTF. For the CDR3, the DNA is TGTGCCAGCAGTCGAGGCCAGGGGGATGTTGGCTACACCTTC.

The V and J genes are TRBV19 and TRBJ2-2; 9 bases agree with TRBD2. V trimming: 6 bases; J trimming: 0 bases; junction bases outside the gene matches: 8. The germline V gene encodes CDR1 LNHDA and CDR2 SQIVND (reference sequence). CDR3 length: 17 residues. The CDR3 here is CASRRLAVIANTGELFF. Written as DNA, the CDR3 is TGTGCCAGTAGGAGACTAGCGGTGATCGCGAACACCGGGGAGCTGTTTTTT.

The chain couples TRBV29-1 to TRBJ1-1; D is possibly TRBD1 (5 bases). This CDR3 spans 11 amino acids. V was pared by 7 bases and J by 0 bases, with 6 bases between. Germline CDR1 SQVTM, CDR2 ANQGSEA. DNA of the CDR3: TGCAGCGGACAGTTGAACACTGAAGCTTTCTTT. It codes for CSGQLNTEAFF.

The sample holds one count of this clone. The chain uses TRBV7-9 and TRBJ2-3, with D maybe TRBD1 (7 bases). Between the trimmed V and J ends, which lost 5 bases and 3 bases, there was a span of 21 bases. The CDR3 contains 17 residues. Germline CDR1 SEHNR, CDR2 FQNEAQ (reference sequence). The CDR3 sequence: CASSPPPTGRWTDTQYF. CDR3 in DNA: TGTGCCAGCAGCCCACCCCCGACAGGGAGGTGGACAGATACGCAGTATTTT.

The chain employs TRBV4-2 and TRBJ2-6; D gene unclear. Trimming removed 0 bases from V and 5 bases from J, with 14 bases in between. The CDR3 consists of 17 residues. The germline gives CDR1 LGHNA, CDR2 YNFKEQ. CDR3: CASSQERLATRANVLTF. CDR3 bases: TGTGCCAGCAGCCAAGAGCGCTTAGCTACCAGGGCCAACGTCCTGACTTTC.

The chain joins TRBV19 to TRBJ1-1; 9 bases are a match to TRBD1. This CDR3 contains 15 residues. Germline V gives CDR1 LNHDA, CDR2 SQIVND (reference sequence). J gave up 6 bases and V 4 bases, and 9 bases lay outside the gene matches. CDR3: CASSKTGGAWAEAFF. DNA for the CDR3: TGTGCCAGTAGTAAAACAGGGGGCGCTTGGGCTGAAGCTTTCTTT.

V and J are TRBV12-3 or TRBV12-4 and TRBJ2-3; no reliable D call. V lost 7 bases, J lost 14 bases, and 16 bases lay in between. This CDR3 region has 11 residues. DNA of the CDR3: TGTGCCAGCACCCTGGGTACTACTCCGTATTTT. Protein: CASTLGTTPYF.

The chain couples TRBV6-1 to TRBJ2-7, with TRBD2 identical over 7 bases. The J segment lost 4 bases and the V segment lost 3 bases, leaving 6 bases of the junction unmatched. Germline V gene data show CDR1 as MNHNS and CDR2 as SASEGT. The CDR3 consists of 14 residues. The CDR3, as DNA: TGTGCCAGCAGTGATCGGCTAGCGGATTACGAGCAGTACTTC. Amino acid sequence: CASSDRLADYEQYF.

V gene TRBV29-1 combines with J gene TRBJ2-1; 8 bases line up with TRBD2. The CDR3 is 13 amino acids. V was pared by 6 bases and J by 10 bases, with 11 bases of the junction left unmatched. CDR1 SQVTM and CDR2 ANQGSEA come from the germline V gene. The DNA for the CDR3 is TGCAGCGTGCGGCCACGACTAGCGAGCGAGCAGTTCTTC. This translates into CSVRPRLASEQFF.

The chain uses TRBV7-9 and TRBJ1-5; the D is unclear. Germline V gene lookup returns CDR1 SEHNR and CDR2 FQNEAQ (reference sequence). This CDR3 is built from 15 residues. V lost 1 base to trimming and J lost 6 bases, with 13 bases between them. Written as DNA, the CDR3 is TGTGCCAGCAGCTTAGTTTCTACGATCGCTCAGCCCCAGCATTTT. Protein sequence: CASSLVSTIAQPQHF. Looking up the rest from reference TRBV7-9 and TRBJ1-5 gives the full variable domain: DTGVSQNPRHKITKRGQNVTFRCDPISEHNRLYWYRQTLGQGPEFLTYFQNEAQLEKSRLLSDRFSAERPKGSFSTLEIQRTEQGDSAMYLCASSLVSTIAQPQHFGDGTRLSIL.

On this clone itself: The same CDR3 is also encoded by other DNA sequences in this sample. The rearrangement joins TRBV6-1 to TRBJ1-2; 8 nucleotides align to TRBD1. Germline V gene data show CDR1 as MNHNS and CDR2 as SASEGT. V dropped 3 bases and J dropped 4; count of bases not matched to a gene: 1. The CDR3 extends over 13 amino acids. CDR3 coding DNA: TGTGCCAGCAGTGACGGGACAGGCTATGGCTACACCTTC. This codes for CASSDGTGYGYTF.

This clone was found a few times. The chain links TRBV7-6 to TRBJ1-5, with 11 bases identical to TRBD1. Germline CDR1 SGHVS, CDR2 FNYEAQ. With 5 bases clipped from V and 5 bases from J, the junction kept 5 bases outside the gene matches. The CDR3 is made up of 15 amino acids. In nucleotides, the CDR3 is TGTGCCAGCAGCGTGGGGACAGGGGGTTATCAGCCCCAGCATTTT. The encoded protein is CASSVGTGGYQPQHF. Filled out from reference TRBV7-6 and TRBJ1-5, the complete variable domain reads GAGVSQSPRYKVTKRGQDVALRCDPISGHVSLYWYRQALGQGPEFLTYFNYEAQQDKSGLPNDRFSAERPEGSISTLTIQRTEQRDSAMYRCASSVGTGGYQPQHFGDGTRLSIL.